Shown below are 27 T cell receptor beta chains from a single sample sequenced in a study of Ad26.COV2.S vaccination and SARS-CoV-2 variants. Measured with immunoSEQ multiplex PCR; TCRdb has only the in-frame clones, and not every one. The sample has approximately 280,000 clones; about 87% are singletons. The treatment here: about 20 received Ad26.COV2.S at low or high dose, single or two shots; 5 received placebo; per-sample allocation not given. Specimen acquisition occurred on day 63 following the initial vaccine or placebo injection. The material was peripheral blood, obtained in a trial of Ad26.COV2.S vaccine versus placebo. These receptors originate from a person aged 18-65 years who received the Ad26.COV2.S COVID-19 vaccine or a placebo.

This clone was detected ten times or more. This chain uses TRBV7-7 with TRBJ1-4, with 9 nucleotides matching TRBD1. With V trimmed by 5 bases and J by 7 bases, 8 bases remained unmatched. Germline CDR1 and CDR2: SSHAT and FNYEAQ (reference sequence). The CDR3 totals 15 residues. The CDR3: CASSPGTGRGEKLFF. Written as DNA, the CDR3 is TGTGCCAGCAGCCCGGGGACAGGGCGGGGTGAAAAACTGTTTTTT.

This chain joins TRBV27 and TRBJ2-6; no clear D. Germline V gene lookup returns CDR1 MNHEY and CDR2 SMNVEV (reference sequence). Trimming took off 1 base at V and 2 bases at J, with 9 bases between the two ends. The CDR3 runs to 16 residues. The CDR3 protein is CASSLLSGAGANVLTF. In nucleotides, the CDR3 is TGTGCCAGCAGTTTATTATCTGGGGCTGGGGCCAACGTCCTGACTTTC. Supplemented by reference TRBV27 and TRBJ2-6, the full variable domain reads EAQVTQNPRYLITVTGKKLTVTCSQNMNHEYMSWYRQDPGLGLRQIYYSMNVEVTDKGDVPEGYKVSRKEKRNFPLILESPSPNQTSLYFCASSLLSGAGANVLTFGAGSRLTVL.

V is TRBV7-2 and J is TRBJ2-5; D possibly corresponds to TRBD2 (5 bases). Germline V CDR1 and CDR2: SGHTA, FQGNSA. Deletions cut 3 bases from V and 2 bases from J, with 19 bases between. The CDR3 is made up of 17 amino acids. The CDR3 bases are TGTGCCAGCAGCTTTCGGATTACGGGAAACCGTCAAGAGACCCAGTACTTC. This sequence encodes CASSFRITGNRQETQYF.

The genes are TRBV27 and TRBJ1-6, with D maybe TRBD1 (5 bases). Trimming left V 2 bases short and J 4 bases short, with 9 bases between. The CDR3 consists of 15 residues. CDR1 is MNHEY, CDR2 SMNVEV, per germline (reference sequence). The CDR3 DNA reads as TGTGCCAGCAGTTTACAGGGTGGATATAATTCACCCCTCCACTTT. This translates into CASSLQGGYNSPLHF.

The V call is TRBV6-5, the J call TRBJ2-1, with TRBD2 identical over 10 bases. The CDR3 has 15 residues. V gave up 6 bases and J gave up 3 bases; unmatched junction bases: 5. Germline V CDR1 and CDR2: MNHEY, SVGAGI. The CDR3 bases are TGTGCCAGCAGGGGATCTAGCGGGGGCTACAATGAGCAGTTCTTC. Its translation is CASRGSSGGYNEQFF.

The sample holds one count of this clone. The chain is built from TRBV14 and TRBJ2-7; 14 bases are a match to TRBD2. Trimming cost V 4 bases and J 3 bases; bases outside gene matches: 2. This CDR3 has 15 residues. Germline values: CDR1 SGHDN, CDR2 FVKESK. CDR3 residues: CASSRLAGGIYEQYF. CDR3 DNA: TGTGCCAGCAGCCGACTAGCGGGGGGGATCTACGAGCAGTACTTC.

V gene TRBV4-1 combines with J gene TRBJ1-1; weak D call: TRBD1 (5 bases). V was cut by 3 bases and J by 1 base, with 9 bases left in between. The CDR3 has 14 residues. The V gene's germline CDR1 is MGHRA and CDR2 YSYEKL. The CDR3 coding sequence is TGCGCCAGCAGCCAGATGGGGGGGAACACTGAAGCTTTCTTT. Amino acids: CASSQMGGNTEAFF.

This chain connects TRBV14 to TRBJ1-1, with D possibly matching TRBD1 (5 bases). This CDR3 is built from 14 residues. The V end lost 4 bases, the J end lost 3 bases, and 12 bases lay between the germline ends. Germline CDR1 SGHDN, CDR2 FVKESK. Written as DNA, the CDR3 is TGTGCCAGCAGCCCCAACGGGGCTCACACTGAAGCTTTCTTT. Translating it yields CASSPNGAHTEAFF.

The chain joins TRBV19 to TRBJ2-7; maybe TRBD1 (6 bases). The ends were cut back, 6 bases at V and 2 bases at J, with 17 bases in the middle. Germline V gene data show CDR1 as LNHDA and CDR2 as SQIVND (reference sequence). This CDR3 is 15 amino acids long. The DNA of the CDR3 is TGTGCCAGTAGGGAACAGGGAGTTTTGACCTACGAGCAGTACTTC. Protein product: CASREQGVLTYEQYF.

This sequence joins TRBV5-1 and TRBJ2-7; 9 bases fit TRBD1. The CDR3 has 14 residues. V was clipped by 7 bases and J by 2 bases; unmatched bases: 7. From germline, CDR1 is SGHRS and CDR2 YFSETQ. The CDR3 sequence: CASGTGNIPYEQYF. CDR3 DNA: TGCGCCAGCGGGACAGGGAACATCCCCTACGAGCAGTACTTC. Together with reference TRBV5-1 and TRBJ2-7, the CDR3 gives the full variable domain: KAGVTQTPRYLIKTRGQQVTLSCSPISGHRSVSWYQQTPGQGLQFLFEYFSETQRNKGNFPGRFSGRQFSNSRSEMNVSTLELGDSALYLCASGTGNIPYEQYFGPGTRLTVT.

The chain combines TRBV6-5 with TRBJ1-4; TRBD1 is a possible D gene (5 bases). CDR3 length: 13 residues. Trimming took 6 bases from V and 7 from J, leaving 12 bases between them. Germline values: CDR1 MNHEY, CDR2 SVGAGI. The chain's CDR3 is CASRTRGVEKLFF. CDR3 coding DNA: TGTGCCAGCAGAACCCGGGGGGTTGAAAAACTGTTTTTT.

This chain uses TRBV7-2 with TRBJ1-1; D is undetermined. V was cut by 5 bases and J by 6 bases, with 13 bases left in between. The CDR3 extends over 13 amino acids. Germline lookup yields CDR1 SGHTA and CDR2 FQGNSA. In DNA form, the CDR3 reads TGTGCCAGCAGCGAAGAGCGTGGGGCTGAAGCTTTCTTT. This encodes CASSEERGAEAFF.

The V call is TRBV3-1 (or the pseudogene TRBV3-2), the J call TRBJ1-2; unclear D gene. CDR1 is LGHDT and CDR2 is YNNKEL in the germline V gene (reference sequence). CDR3 size: 14 residues. Between the trimmed V and J ends, which lost 0 bases and 2 bases, there was a span of 7 bases. CDR3 sequence (DNA): TGTGCCAGCAGCCAAGAGCTTCAGAACTATGGCTACACCTTC. Its protein is CASSQELQNYGYTF.

The table lists this clone with a count of one. The chain combines TRBV5-4 with TRBJ1-2; D might be TRBD1 (6 bases). Germline CDR1 and CDR2: SGHNT and YYREEE (reference sequence). The CDR3 covers 15 residues. Deletions cut 4 bases from V and 1 base from J, with 14 bases between. The CDR3 spells CASSTRGRGNYGYTF. The DNA of the CDR3 is TGTGCCAGCAGCACCAGGGGAAGGGGTAACTATGGCTACACCTTC.

The chain recombines TRBV30 with TRBJ1-1; D remains unclear. This CDR3 has 15 amino acids. Germline V CDR1 and CDR2: GTSNPN, SVGIG (reference sequence). V gave up 4 bases and J gave up 0 bases, with 15 bases separating them. The CDR3 spells CAWMGKDGLNTEAFF. For the CDR3, the DNA is TGTGCCTGGATGGGGAAGGACGGACTGAACACTGAAGCTTTCTTT.

The chain combines TRBV9 with TRBJ1-2; TRBD1 might be the D (5 bases). Germline lookup yields CDR1 SGDLS and CDR2 YYNGEE. The V gene lost 4 bases and the J gene lost 4 bases, with 14 bases spanning the gap. The CDR3 extends over 14 amino acids. The CDR3 loop is CASSKSRVSYGYTF. As DNA, the CDR3 is TGTGCCAGCAGCAAAAGCAGGGTTAGCTATGGCTACACCTTC.

V gene TRBV5-1 combines with J gene TRBJ1-1; D may be TRBD1 (5 bases). V lost 6 bases and J 5 bases, leaving 17 bases between the germline ends. The germline V gene encodes CDR1 SGHRS and CDR2 YFSETQ. This CDR3 is 14 amino acids long. The DNA for the CDR3 is TGCGCCAGCACACCAGTCGGGGGAGGGACTGAAGCTTTCTTT. Translation: CASTPVGGGTEAFF. Full variable domain (missing parts from reference TRBV5-1 and TRBJ1-1): KAGVTQTPRYLIKTRGQQVTLSCSPISGHRSVSWYQQTPGQGLQFLFEYFSETQRNKGNFPGRFSGRQFSNSRSEMNVSTLELGDSALYLCASTPVGGGTEAFFGQGTRLTVV.

DNA of the CDR3: TGTGCCAGCAGCGTAGCTAGGCAGGGGACTGAAGCTTTCTTT. Its translation: CASSVARQGTEAFF. The chain employs TRBV9 and TRBJ1-1; D might be TRBD1 (6 bases). The V and J ends lost 0 bases and 5 bases respectively, with 11 bases between them. Germline V gives CDR1 SGDLS, CDR2 YYNGEE. CDR3 length: 14 residues.

The rearrangement links TRBV18 to TRBJ1-6; unclear D gene. The CDR3 has 14 residues. CDR1 and CDR2 from the germline V gene are KGHSH and LQKENI. The V end lost 2 bases, the J end lost 0 bases, and 2 bases lay between the germline ends. The CDR3 is CASSPSSYNSPLHF. The CDR3 nucleotides read TGTGCCAGCTCACCAAGCTCCTATAATTCACCCCTCCACTTT.

The J gene is TRBJ1-1, the V gene TRBV27, with D perhaps matching TRBD1 (5 bases). Germline-derived CDR1 and CDR2 are MNHEY and SMNVEV (reference sequence). The CDR3 has 11 amino acids. V was cut by 5 bases and J by 10 bases, with 11 bases left in between. The CDR3 reads CASSTGPTAFF. The CDR3 DNA reads TGTGCCAGCAGTACAGGTCCAACAGCTTTCTTT.

This clone has a single count. The V call is TRBV3-1 (or the pseudogene TRBV3-2), the J call TRBJ2-3, with TRBD2 as a possible D gene (7 bases). The CDR3 is 15 residues long. Germline assignment: CDR1 LGHDT and CDR2 YNNKEL (reference sequence). Trimming stripped 4 bases from V and 5 bases from J, with 16 bases between. CDR3 in DNA: TGTGCCAGCAGCCTCCGGGGGCCGGGAGGAGATACGCAGTATTTT. Translated: CASSLRGPGGDTQYF.

The rearrangement links TRBV12-5 to TRBJ2-5, with D tentatively TRBD2 (5 bases). V was clipped by 0 bases and J by 3 bases, with 5 bases between them. The length of the CDR3 is 13 residues. The V gene's germline CDR1 is LGHNT and CDR2 FRNRAP. CDR3 protein: CASGLVGEETQYF. In DNA form, the CDR3 reads TGTGCTAGTGGTTTGGTCGGGGAAGAGACCCAGTACTTC.

The chain has TRBV27 and TRBJ2-1; maybe TRBD2 (6 bases). The CDR3 is made up of 15 amino acids. Trimming took 5 bases from V and 0 from J, leaving 11 bases between them. Germline V CDR1 and CDR2: MNHEY, SMNVEV (reference sequence). CDR3 protein: CASSRSGSSYNEQFF. As DNA, the CDR3 is TGTGCCAGCAGTCGTAGCGGCAGCTCCTACAATGAGCAGTTCTTC.

CDR3 nucleotides: TGTGCCAGCAGCGAAACCAGGGGAGGGGTCTATGGCTACACCTTC. This translates into CASSETRGGVYGYTF. The J gene is TRBJ1-2, the V gene TRBV5-4; tentative D call: TRBD1 (6 bases). Germline lookup yields CDR1 SGHNT and CDR2 YYREEE (reference sequence). The CDR3 sequence is 15 residues long. Trimming took off 4 bases at V and 4 bases at J, with 17 bases between the two ends.

This rearrangement joins TRBV19 to TRBJ1-4, with D maybe TRBD1 (5 bases). V lost 8 bases to trimming and J lost 5 bases, with 12 bases between them. Germline CDR1 LNHDA, CDR2 SQIVND (reference sequence). CDR3 length: 13 residues. This CDR3 reads CASSGGPNEKLFF. The DNA for the CDR3 is TGTGCCAGTTCCGGGGGACCGAATGAAAAACTGTTTTTT.

The rearrangement uses TRBV11-2 and TRBJ1-2; tentative D call: TRBD1 (5 bases). Germline V gene lookup returns CDR1 SGHAT and CDR2 FQNNGV. The CDR3 totals 15 residues. V lost 1 base and J lost 8, with 17 bases in between. CDR3 amino acids: CASSLASGGSVGYTF. The CDR3 DNA reads TGTGCCAGCAGCTTAGCTAGCGGGGGATCGGTCGGCTACACCTTC.

This chain connects TRBV11-1 to TRBJ1-1; D uncertain. V lost 4 bases, J lost 0 bases, and 6 bases lay in between. Germline values: CDR1 SGHAT, CDR2 FQDESV (reference sequence). The CDR3 totals 13 residues. The DNA of the CDR3 is TGTGCCAGCAGCTATGGATTGAACACTGAAGCTTTCTTT. Its protein is CASSYGLNTEAFF.